These 30 T cell receptor beta chains share one sample of origin, sequenced in a study of blood T cell repertoires in COVID-19. Profiling relied on immunoSEQ multiplex PCR, and the TCRdb table lists in-frame clones only, not all of them. Here the sample spans over 250,000 clones, about 89% being singletons. Source material: PBMCs or T cells enriched from blood (not recorded which). Source of these receptors: a middle-aged man who had recovered from COVID-19.

J is TRBJ2-7 and V is TRBV28; D possibly corresponds to TRBD2 (6 bases). This CDR3 is built from 15 residues. Trimming cost V 2 bases and J 4 bases, with 15 bases left between them. Looked up from germline, CDR1 is MDHEN and CDR2 is SYDVKM. The CDR3 coding sequence is TGTGCCAGCAGTTTAGATATCAGGGCGGGATACGAGCAGTACTTC. It is translated as CASSLDIRAGYEQYF.

The CDR3 here is CAIRMGTSGGLSDTQYF. In nucleotides, the CDR3 is TGTGCCATCAGAATGGGGACTAGCGGGGGACTGTCAGATACGCAGTATTTT. The chain combines TRBV10-3 with TRBJ2-3; 14 bases are a match to TRBD2. J lost 4 bases, V lost 6 bases, and 9 bases had no gene match. Germline CDR1 and CDR2: ENHRY and SYGVKD. The CDR3 consists of 17 residues.

This chain connects TRBV5-4 to TRBJ2-7; TRBD1 aligns across 8 bases. Per the germline V gene, CDR1 is SGHNT and CDR2 is YYREEE (reference sequence). Unmatched junction bases numbered 8, after V lost 5 bases and J lost 1 base. The CDR3 extends over 15 amino acids. CDR3 in DNA: TGTGCCAGCAGTTCGGACAGGGTTGTATCCTACGAGCAGTACTTC. It is translated as CASSSDRVVSYEQYF.

J is TRBJ2-7 and V is TRBV5-4; 11 nucleotides match TRBD2. CDR3 size: 15 residues. The J segment lost 0 bases and the V segment lost 3 bases, leaving 2 bases of the junction unmatched. Germline CDR1 and CDR2: SGHNT and YYREEE (reference sequence). The CDR3 loop is CASSSGLAASYEQYF. CDR3 nucleotides: TGTGCCAGCAGCTCGGGACTAGCGGCCTCCTACGAGCAGTACTTC.

This rearrangement joins TRBV5-6 to TRBJ1-2; the D is unclear. CDR3 length equals 18 residues. V was trimmed by 1 base and J by 0 bases, leaving 19 bases between them. The V gene's germline CDR1 is SGHDT and CDR2 YYEEEE. The CDR3 sequence: CASSLFNRLNTANYGYTF. CDR3 in DNA: TGTGCCAGCAGCTTGTTCAACAGATTGAACACCGCTAACTATGGCTACACCTTC.

V gene TRBV4-3 combines with J gene TRBJ2-7; TRBD2 aligns across 14 bases. This CDR3 comprises 16 residues. Germline-derived CDR1 and CDR2 are LGHNA and YSLEER. V dropped 0 bases and J dropped 4; count of bases not matched to a gene: 2. In DNA form, the CDR3 reads TGCGCCAGCAGCCAAGACGGGACTAGCGGGAGTTACGAGCAGTACTTC. Translated, it gives CASSQDGTSGSYEQYF.

V usage is TRBV3-1 (or the pseudogene TRBV3-2) and J usage is TRBJ1-3; TRBD1 might be the D (5 bases). This CDR3 is 14 amino acids long. Deletions cut 4 bases from V and 8 bases from J, with 15 bases between. The V gene's germline CDR1 is LGHDT and CDR2 YNNKEL (reference sequence). Here the CDR3 reads CASSRKGRGDTIYF. CDR3 nucleotides: TGTGCCAGCAGCCGAAAGGGACGGGGGGACACCATATATTTT.

This rearrangement joins TRBV29-1 to TRBJ1-2; 7 nucleotides agree with TRBD1. V shed 3 bases and J 6 bases; nucleotides not matched to a gene: 1. Germline CDR1 and CDR2: SQVTM and ANQGSEA. The CDR3 is 11 amino acids. The CDR3 loop reads CSVDGTDGYTF. The CDR3 nucleotides are TGCAGCGTTGATGGGACAGATGGCTACACCTTC. The variable domain in full, with the rest retrieved from reference TRBV29-1 and TRBJ1-2, is SAVISQKPSRDICQRGTSLTIQCQVDSQVTMMFWYRQQPGQSLTLIATANQGSEATYESGFVIDKFPISRPNLTFSTLTVSNMSPEDSSIYLCSVDGTDGYTFGSGTRLTVV.

The chain couples TRBV27 to TRBJ1-3; 8 bases fit TRBD1. Germline CDR1 is MNHEY and CDR2 is SMNVEV (reference sequence). With V trimmed by 4 bases and J by 2 bases, 7 bases remained unmatched. This CDR3 contains 16 residues. DNA for the CDR3: TGTGCCAGCAGTTCGCATCCGGGACAGGCTGGAAACACCATATATTTT. Encoded protein: CASSSHPGQAGNTIYF.

The chain carries TRBV5-1 and TRBJ2-1; 12 bases map to TRBD2. This CDR3 comprises 16 residues. Trimming took 3 bases from V and 4 from J; bases not matched to a gene: 5. Germline V gene lookup returns CDR1 SGHRS and CDR2 YFSETQ. CDR3 DNA: TGCGCCAGCAGCTCTTGGCTAGCGGGAGGGTACAATGAGCAGTTCTTC. Encoded protein: CASSSWLAGGYNEQFF.

This chain links TRBV6-5 with TRBJ2-3, with no clear D. The length of the CDR3 is 15 residues. The V end lost 2 bases, the J end lost 4 bases, and 13 bases lay between the germline ends. Germline CDR1 MNHEY, CDR2 SVGAGI. CDR3 in amino acids: CASSYLATRADTQYF. CDR3 in DNA: TGTGCCAGCAGTTACCTGGCGACACGCGCAGATACGCAGTATTTT.

The CDR3 coding sequence is TGTGCCAGCAGCGGAACCCCCTACAGGGAATATGGCTACACCTTC. It specifies CASSGTPYREYGYTF. The chain recombines TRBV5-4 with TRBJ1-2, with D perhaps matching TRBD1 (6 bases). This CDR3 is 15 amino acids long. Germline assignment: CDR1 SGHNT and CDR2 YYREEE (reference sequence). V lost 4 bases and J 5 bases, leaving 18 bases between the germline ends.

The V gene is TRBV7-6, the J gene TRBJ1-6; D call uncertain. Germline CDR1 and CDR2: SGHVS and FNYEAQ. CDR3 length: 14 amino acids. The V end lost 5 bases, the J end lost 9 bases, and 14 bases lay between the germline ends. CDR3 in DNA: TGTGCCAGCAGCCCTGACACATTACGTTCACCCCTCCACTTT. This gives the protein CASSPDTLRSPLHF.

The V and J genes are TRBV18 and TRBJ2-3, with 7 bases lining up with TRBD2. The junction had 10 bases not matched to a gene; V was cut back by 2 bases and J by 5 bases. Germline CDR1 is KGHSH and CDR2 is LQKENI. This CDR3 is built from 16 residues. CDR3 residues: CASSPSVTSAGDTQYF. Written as DNA, the CDR3 is TGTGCCAGCTCACCAAGTGTAACTAGCGCGGGAGATACGCAGTATTTT.

This chain joins TRBV3-1 (or the pseudogene TRBV3-2) and TRBJ1-1, with 7 bases aligning to TRBD1. The CDR3 contains 14 residues. Germline assignment: CDR1 LGHDT and CDR2 YNNKEL (reference sequence). V lost 6 bases, J lost 5 bases, and 9 bases stayed unmatched. CDR3 loop: CASRTTGKNTEAFF. The CDR3 nucleotides are TGTGCCAGCAGAACGACAGGGAAGAATACTGAAGCTTTCTTT.

Of note for this clone: Compared with germline, one end of the junction differs, possibly owing to a read error. The rearrangement uses TRBV7-7 and TRBJ1-2, with D hard to call. The CDR3 spans 15 residues. CDR1 is SSHAT, CDR2 FNYEAQ, per germline (reference sequence). The CDR3 spells CASSLVFGESYGYTF. CDR3 bases: TGTGCTAGCAGCTTAGTTTTCGGGGAATCATATGGCTACACCTTC.

This clone was found once. The chain combines TRBV5-4 with TRBJ1-3; the D gene is possibly TRBD1 (5 bases). Between the trimmed V and J ends, which lost 3 bases and 0 bases, there was a span of 16 bases. CDR3 size: 17 residues. Germline assignment: CDR1 SGHNT and CDR2 YYREEE (reference sequence). In DNA form, the CDR3 reads TGTGCCAGCAGCTATGACCCCGGGACTCTCTCTGGAAACACCATATATTTT. Its protein is CASSYDPGTLSGNTIYF.

The V gene is TRBV4-3, the J gene TRBJ2-2; 13 bases line up with TRBD2. V gave up 0 bases and J gave up 4 bases; unmatched junction bases: 2. CDR1 LGHNA and CDR2 YSLEER come from the germline V gene. The CDR3 has 17 residues. The CDR3 sequence: CASSQELAGGLTGELFF. CDR3 sequence (DNA): TGCGCCAGCAGCCAAGAACTAGCGGGAGGGCTCACCGGGGAGCTGTTTTTT.

The chain links TRBV5-1 to TRBJ2-7; D remains unclear. The CDR3 has 16 residues. V gave up 0 bases and J gave up 4 bases, with 17 bases separating them. Per germline, CDR1 SGHRS and CDR2 YFSETQ. CDR3 residues: CASSLGPASDDYEQYF. DNA for the CDR3: TGCGCCAGCAGCTTGGGCCCAGCAAGCGATGATTACGAGCAGTACTTC.

The chain uses TRBV7-3 and TRBJ2-2; D possibly corresponds to TRBD1 (6 bases). The V gene lost 8 bases and the J gene lost 7 bases, with 11 bases spanning the gap. The CDR3 runs 12 residues. Germline assignment: CDR1 SGHTA and CDR2 FQGTGA. For the CDR3, the DNA is TGTGCCAGCTCAGGGGCGAGCGGGGAGCTGTTTTTT. Encoded protein: CASSGASGELFF.

V gene TRBV12-3 or TRBV12-4 combines with J gene TRBJ1-5, with D possibly TRBD1 on 6 matching bases. The length of the CDR3 is 12 residues. The V end lost 8 bases, the J end lost 4 bases, and 9 bases lay between the germline ends. This CDR3 is CASQGYNQPQHF. The CDR3 coding sequence is TGTGCCAGCCAGGGGTATAATCAGCCCCAGCATTTT.

The V call is TRBV11-3, the J call TRBJ2-5; a possible D gene is TRBD1 (6 bases). The CDR3 has 15 residues. Trimming shortened V by 0 bases and J by 5 bases, and 13 bases separated the two germline ends. The germline V gene has CDR1 SGHNT and CDR2 YENEEA. The CDR3 DNA reads TGTGCCAGCAGCTTAGAGGTCCCTACAGGGGAGACCCAGTACTTC. Encoded protein: CASSLEVPTGETQYF.

The chain uses TRBV6-6 and TRBJ1-2, with 7 positions matching TRBD1. The CDR3 is made up of 14 amino acids. CDR1 is MNHNY, CDR2 SVGAGI, per germline (reference sequence). Trimming cost V 2 bases and J 4 bases; bases outside gene matches: 4. The CDR3 DNA reads TGTGCCAGCAGTTACGCGGGACAGATCTATGGCTACACCTTC. Its protein is CASSYAGQIYGYTF.

This chain joins TRBV2 and TRBJ1-3; D might be TRBD1 (5 bases). Germline CDR1 and CDR2: SNHLY and FYNNEI. CDR3 length: 13 amino acids. V was clipped by 4 bases and J by 4 bases, with 8 bases between them. CDR3 loop: CASSGTRGNTIYF. The CDR3 nucleotides are TGTGCCAGCAGTGGGACAAGGGGAAACACCATATATTTT. Filled out from reference TRBV2 and TRBJ1-3, the complete variable domain reads EPEVTQTPSHQVTQMGQEVILRCVPISNHLYFYWYRQILGQKVEFLVSFYNNEISEKSEIFDDQFSVERPDGSNFTLKIRSTKLEDSAMYFCASSGTRGNTIYFGEGSWLTVV.

The chain carries TRBV2 and TRBJ2-7; 8 nucleotides agree with TRBD2. The CDR3 loop spans 15 amino acids. V shed 3 bases, J shed 3 bases, and the junction held 7 bases outside the gene matches. Germline values: CDR1 SNHLY, CDR2 FYNNEI. The CDR3 region has the DNA TGTGCCAGCAGTGATCCAGCGGGAGTTCGCTACGAGCAGTACTTC. Protein sequence: CASSDPAGVRYEQYF.

V usage is TRBV5-6 and J usage is TRBJ2-7; TRBD1 matches at 7 bases. V lost 4 bases and J lost 2; bases outside the gene matches: 15. From germline, CDR1 is SGHDT and CDR2 YYEEEE. The CDR3 is 17 amino acids. Here the CDR3 reads CASSPTIGTENPYEQYF. DNA of the CDR3: TGTGCCAGCAGCCCAACTATCGGGACAGAAAACCCCTACGAGCAGTACTTC.

This clone was recorded only once. The CDR3 sequence: CASSAARQGPRETQYF. The CDR3 DNA follows: TGTGCCAGCAGTGCCGCGAGACAGGGCCCCCGGGAGACCCAGTACTTC. V is TRBV2 and J is TRBJ2-5; 7 bases are shared with TRBD1. Trimming cost V 4 bases and J 5 bases; bases outside gene matches: 13. This CDR3 has 16 amino acids. CDR1 and CDR2 (germline): SNHLY, FYNNEI.

This clone was counted only a few times. The rearrangement links TRBV4-1 to TRBJ1-4; 8 positions match TRBD1. V lost 4 bases, J lost 8 bases, and 9 bases stayed unmatched. The CDR3 spans 15 residues. Per germline, CDR1 MGHRA and CDR2 YSYEKL. The CDR3 region has the DNA TGCGCCAGCAGCCGTCTTCGGGACAGGTACGAAAAACTGTTTTTT. This translates into CASSRLRDRYEKLFF.

The V gene is TRBV5-1, the J gene TRBJ1-4; perhaps TRBD1 as D (5 bases). The CDR3 runs 15 residues. Germline assignment: CDR1 SGHRS and CDR2 YFSETQ. Trimming removed 3 bases from V and 7 bases from J, with 16 bases in between. CDR3 region: CASSSGRNQGEKLFF. The CDR3 DNA sequence: TGCGCCAGCAGCTCCGGACGGAACCAGGGTGAAAAACTGTTTTTT.

The rearrangement joins TRBV5-1 to TRBJ2-2; no definite D call. The ends were cut back, 1 base at V and 8 bases at J, with 12 bases in the middle. Germline values: CDR1 SGHRS, CDR2 YFSETQ. CDR3 size: 14 residues. CDR3 in amino acids: CASSLIPRSGELFF. The CDR3 DNA reads TGCGCCAGCAGCTTGATTCCCCGGAGTGGGGAGCTGTTTTTT.